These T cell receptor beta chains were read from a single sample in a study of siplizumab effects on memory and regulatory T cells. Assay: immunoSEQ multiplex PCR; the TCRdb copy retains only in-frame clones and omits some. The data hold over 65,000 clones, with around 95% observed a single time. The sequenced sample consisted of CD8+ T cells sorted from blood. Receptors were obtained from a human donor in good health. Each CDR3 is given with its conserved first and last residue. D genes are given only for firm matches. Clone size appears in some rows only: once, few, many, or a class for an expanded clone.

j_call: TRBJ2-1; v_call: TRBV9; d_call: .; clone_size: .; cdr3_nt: TGTGCCAGCAGCGCGTTCTCAGGATCCTACAATGAGCAGTTCTTC; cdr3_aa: CASSAFSGSYNEQFF
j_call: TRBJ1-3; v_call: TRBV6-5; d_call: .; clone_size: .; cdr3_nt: TGTGCCAGCTCCTCCAGACGGCCGCTTTTGGGCACCATATATTTT; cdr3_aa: CASSSRRPLLGTIYF
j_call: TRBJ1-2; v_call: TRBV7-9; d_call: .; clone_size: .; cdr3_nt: TGTGCCAGCAGCTTAGTGTTGTCTGGGGGGAACTATGGCTACACCTTC; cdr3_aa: CASSLVLSGGNYGYTF
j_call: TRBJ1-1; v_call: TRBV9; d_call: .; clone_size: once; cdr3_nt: TGTGCCAGCAGCGTAGGAGGGGAAGGATCTGAAGCTTTCTTT; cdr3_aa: CASSVGGEGSEAFF
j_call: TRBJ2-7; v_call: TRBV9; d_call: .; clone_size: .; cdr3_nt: TGTGCCAGCAGCGTTGAAGGGTCGCCCTACGAGCAGTACTTC; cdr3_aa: CASSVEGSPYEQYF
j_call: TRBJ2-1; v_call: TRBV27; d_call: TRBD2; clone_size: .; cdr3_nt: TGTGCCAGCAGTTTATCAACGGGAGGGCTTCTCAATGAGCAGTTCTTC; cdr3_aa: CASSLSTGGLLNEQFF
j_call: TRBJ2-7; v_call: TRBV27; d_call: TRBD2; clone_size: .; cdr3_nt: TGTGCCTCCGCATCACCGGGACTAGCGGTGGGCTACGAGCAGTACTTC; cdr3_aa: CASASPGLAVGYEQYF
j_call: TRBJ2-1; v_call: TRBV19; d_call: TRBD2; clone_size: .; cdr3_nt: TGTGCCAGTAGTAGCTCTAGCGGGGGCTCCTACAATGAGCAGTTCTTC; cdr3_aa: CASSSSSGGSYNEQFF
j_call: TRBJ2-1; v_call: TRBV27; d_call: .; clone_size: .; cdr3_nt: TGTGCCAGCAGTGACCAGGGGTCCTACAATGAGCAGTTCTTC; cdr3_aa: CASSDQGSYNEQFF
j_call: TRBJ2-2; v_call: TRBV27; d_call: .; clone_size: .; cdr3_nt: TGTGCCAGCAGTTGGGGGTCGAGAACCGGGGAGCTGTTTTTT; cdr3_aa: CASSWGSRTGELFF
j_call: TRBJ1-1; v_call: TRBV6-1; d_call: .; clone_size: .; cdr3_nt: TGTGCCAGCAGTGAAATTCGGACCGCCGACACTGAAGCTTTCTTT; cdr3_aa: CASSEIRTADTEAFF
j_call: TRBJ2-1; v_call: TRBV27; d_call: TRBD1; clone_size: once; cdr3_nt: TGTGCCAGCAGTCTCGGGACAGCATACAATGAGCAGTTCTTC; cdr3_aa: CASSLGTAYNEQFF
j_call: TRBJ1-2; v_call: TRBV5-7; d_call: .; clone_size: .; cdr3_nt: TGTGCCAGCAGTTTCCCCTGCACTTGTGGCTACACCTTC; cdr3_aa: CASSFPCTCGYTF
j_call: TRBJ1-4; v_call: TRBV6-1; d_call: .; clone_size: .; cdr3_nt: TGTGCCAGCAGTGAAGCCTTCCGGGCGGCTAATGAAAAACTGTTTTTT; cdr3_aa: CASSEAFRAANEKLFF
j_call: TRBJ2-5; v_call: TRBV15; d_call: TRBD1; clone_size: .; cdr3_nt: TGTGCCACCCGTCGGCGAGACAGGGGAGAGACCCAGTACTTC; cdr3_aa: CATRRRDRGETQYF
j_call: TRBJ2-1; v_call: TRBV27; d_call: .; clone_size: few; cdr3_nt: TGTGCCAGCAGTTTCGGAACGAGGTACAATGAGCAGTTCTTC; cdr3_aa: CASSFGTRYNEQFF
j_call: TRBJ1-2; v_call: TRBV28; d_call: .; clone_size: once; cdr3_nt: TGTGCCAGCAGTTTGACAGAGGGAAACTATGGCTACACCTTC; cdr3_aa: CASSLTEGNYGYTF
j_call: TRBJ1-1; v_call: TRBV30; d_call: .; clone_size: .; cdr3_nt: TGTGCCTGGATCCCGACCCTTGAAGCTTTCTTT; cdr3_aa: CAWIPTLEAFF
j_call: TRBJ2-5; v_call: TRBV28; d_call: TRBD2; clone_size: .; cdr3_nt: TGTGCCAGCAGTTTATTGGCTAGCGGAGAAGAGACCCAGTACTTC; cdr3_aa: CASSLLASGEETQYF
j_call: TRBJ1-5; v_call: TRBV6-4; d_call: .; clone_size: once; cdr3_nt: TGTGCCAGCAGTGACTCGTCTGGTCAGCCCCAGCATTTT; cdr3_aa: CASSDSSGQPQHF
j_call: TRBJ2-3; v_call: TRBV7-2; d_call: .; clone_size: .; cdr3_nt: TGTGCCAGCAGCCCACCCAGGAAGCCAGATACGCAGTATTTT; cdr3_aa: CASSPPRKPDTQYF
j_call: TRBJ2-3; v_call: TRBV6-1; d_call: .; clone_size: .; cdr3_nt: TGTGCCAGCAGCTCTCGGAAGGGCCCGGGAGATACGCAGTATTTT; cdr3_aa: CASSSRKGPGDTQYF
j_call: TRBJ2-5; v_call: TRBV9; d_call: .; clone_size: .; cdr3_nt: TGTGCCAGCAGCGTAAGGGTTATGGAAGAGACCCAGTACTTC; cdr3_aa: CASSVRVMEETQYF
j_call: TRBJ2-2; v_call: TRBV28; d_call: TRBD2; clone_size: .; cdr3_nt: TGTGCCAGCAGTATACTAGCGGGAGGCACCGGGGAGCTGTTTTTT; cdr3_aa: CASSILAGGTGELFF
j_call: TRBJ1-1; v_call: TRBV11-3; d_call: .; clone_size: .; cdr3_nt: TGTGCCAGCAGATGGTCAGGGGCGAACACTGAAGCTTTCTTT; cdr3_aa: CASRWSGANTEAFF
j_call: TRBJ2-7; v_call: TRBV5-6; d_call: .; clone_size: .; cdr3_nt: TGTGCCAGCAGCTTGGTGTCTTCTCACGAGCAGTACTTC; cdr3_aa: CASSLVSSHEQYF
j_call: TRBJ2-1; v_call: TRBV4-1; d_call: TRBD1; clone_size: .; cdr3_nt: TGCGCCAGCAGCCCCCGACAGGGGTCTTACAATGAGCAGTTCTTC; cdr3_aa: CASSPRQGSYNEQFF
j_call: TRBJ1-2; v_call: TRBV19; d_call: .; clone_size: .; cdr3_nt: TGTGCCAGTAGTCCCTCAGGACGGAACTATGGCTACACCTTC; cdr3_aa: CASSPSGRNYGYTF
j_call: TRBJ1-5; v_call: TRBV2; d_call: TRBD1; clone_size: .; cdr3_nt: TGTGCCAGCAGTGCAACCGGGACAGGGCCTCATCAGCCCCAGCATTTT; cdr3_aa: CASSATGTGPHQPQHF
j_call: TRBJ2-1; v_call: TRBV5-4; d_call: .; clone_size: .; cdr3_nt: TGTGCCAGCAGCTTTACCGTTACTTACAATGAGCAGTTCTTC; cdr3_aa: CASSFTVTYNEQFF
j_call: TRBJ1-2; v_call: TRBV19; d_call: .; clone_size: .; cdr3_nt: TGTGCCAGTAGTATAAAAACGGGGTATGGCTACACCTTC; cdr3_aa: CASSIKTGYGYTF
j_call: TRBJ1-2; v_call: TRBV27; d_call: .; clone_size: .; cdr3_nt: TGTGCCAGCAGTCAGGGCCCGGGGGGGCACGGCTACACCTTC; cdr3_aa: CASSQGPGGHGYTF
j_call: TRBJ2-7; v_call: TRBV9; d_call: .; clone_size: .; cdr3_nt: TGTGCCAGCAGCTATACACCGCGCGGAGCCGAGCAGTACTTC; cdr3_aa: CASSYTPRGAEQYF
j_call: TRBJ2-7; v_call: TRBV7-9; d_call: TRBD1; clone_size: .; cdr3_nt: TGTGCCAGCAGCTTAGGGTTGGGGACAGGCACCTACGAGCAGTACTTC; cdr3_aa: CASSLGLGTGTYEQYF
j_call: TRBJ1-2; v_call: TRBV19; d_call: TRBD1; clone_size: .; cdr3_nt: TGTGCCAGTAGTGCGGGACTGTCAGGGGGCTATGGCTACACCTTC; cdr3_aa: CASSAGLSGGYGYTF
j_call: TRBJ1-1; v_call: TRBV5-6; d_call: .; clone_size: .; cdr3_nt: TGTGCCAGCAGCTACAACTACTTTCCGGGCACTGAAGCTTTCTTT; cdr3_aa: CASSYNYFPGTEAFF
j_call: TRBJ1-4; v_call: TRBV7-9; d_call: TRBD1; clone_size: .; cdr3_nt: TGTGCCAGCAGCTACAGACAGGGAGGAGGTGAAAAACTGTTTTTT; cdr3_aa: CASSYRQGGGEKLFF
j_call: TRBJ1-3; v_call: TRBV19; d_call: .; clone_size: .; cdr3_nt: TGTGCCAGTAGTATTCCGGGTTTGGCTGGAAACACCATATATTTT; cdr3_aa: CASSIPGLAGNTIYF
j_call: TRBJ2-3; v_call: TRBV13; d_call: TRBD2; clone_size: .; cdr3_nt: TGTGCCAGCAACCCCCGGGGGGAAGATACGCAGTATTTT; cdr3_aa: CASNPRGEDTQYF
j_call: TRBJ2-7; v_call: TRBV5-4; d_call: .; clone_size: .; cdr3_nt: TGTGCCAGCAGCTTGGCCCGACTACCCCACGAGCAGTACTTC; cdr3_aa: CASSLARLPHEQYF
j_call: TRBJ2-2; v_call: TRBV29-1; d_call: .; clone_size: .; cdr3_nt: TGCAGCGCCAGTAGCGAGAACACCGGGGAGCTGTTTTTT; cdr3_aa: CSASSENTGELFF
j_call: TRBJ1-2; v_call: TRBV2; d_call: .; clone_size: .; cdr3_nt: TGTGCCAGCAGGGAAGGACAGATCTATGGCTACACCTTC; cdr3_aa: CASREGQIYGYTF
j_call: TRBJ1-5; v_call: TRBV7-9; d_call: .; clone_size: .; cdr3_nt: TGTGCCAGCAGCATCAGTCTGGGCAATCAGCCCCAGCATTTT; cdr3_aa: CASSISLGNQPQHF
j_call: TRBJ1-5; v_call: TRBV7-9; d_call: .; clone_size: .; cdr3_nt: TGTGCCAGCAGCTTAGATGCAGGGGCAGATCAGCCCCAGCATTTT; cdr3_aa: CASSLDAGADQPQHF
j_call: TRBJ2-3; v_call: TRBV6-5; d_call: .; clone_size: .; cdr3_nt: TGTGCCGGAGGATGGGGGGATACGCAGTATTTT; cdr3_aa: CAGGWGDTQYF
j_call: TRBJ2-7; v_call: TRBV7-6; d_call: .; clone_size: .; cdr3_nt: TGTGCCAGCAGCTTAGAGTCGGGAGAAGCCTACGAGCAGTACTTC; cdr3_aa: CASSLESGEAYEQYF
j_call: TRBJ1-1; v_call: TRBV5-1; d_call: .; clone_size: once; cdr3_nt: TGCGCCAGCAGCAGCCGAGCGGGAACGTACACTGAAGCTTTCTTT; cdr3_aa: CASSSRAGTYTEAFF
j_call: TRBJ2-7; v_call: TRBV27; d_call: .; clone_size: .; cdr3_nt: TGTGCCAGCAGCGGTCCCCCGGGTCACGAGCAGTACTTC; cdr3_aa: CASSGPPGHEQYF
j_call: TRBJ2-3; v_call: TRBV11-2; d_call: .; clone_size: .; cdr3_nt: TGTGCCAGCAGCGGGGGGGATACGCAGTATTTT; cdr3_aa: CASSGGDTQYF
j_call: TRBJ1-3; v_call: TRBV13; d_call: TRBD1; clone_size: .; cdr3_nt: TGTGCCAGCAGCGGAGACGACAGGGGGCAGGAGAGCTCTGGAAACACCATATATTTT; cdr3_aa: CASSGDDRGQESSGNTIYF
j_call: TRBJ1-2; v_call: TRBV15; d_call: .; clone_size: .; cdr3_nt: TGTGCCACCAGCAGAGGGATGGACCTGTGGGGCTACACCTTC; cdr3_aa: CATSRGMDLWGYTF
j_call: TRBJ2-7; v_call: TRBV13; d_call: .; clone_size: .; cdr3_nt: TGTGCCAGCAGCACCCGGGACCAGAAGGGGCTCGAGCAGTACTTC; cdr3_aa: CASSTRDQKGLEQYF
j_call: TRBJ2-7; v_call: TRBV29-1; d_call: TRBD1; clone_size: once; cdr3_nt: TGCAGCGTTGTAGGACAGGGCGGCGAGCAGTACTTC; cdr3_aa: CSVVGQGGEQYF
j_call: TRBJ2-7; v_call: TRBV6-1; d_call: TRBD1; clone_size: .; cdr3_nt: TGTGCCACAGCCGGGACAGGGCCCTACGAGCAGTACTTC; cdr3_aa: CATAGTGPYEQYF
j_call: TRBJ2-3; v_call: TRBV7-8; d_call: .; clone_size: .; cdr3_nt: TGTGCCAGCGTCTCTCGAGAGGGCAGAATCCCAGATACGCAGTATTTT; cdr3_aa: CASVSREGRIPDTQYF
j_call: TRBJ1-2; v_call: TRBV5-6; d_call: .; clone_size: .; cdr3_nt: TGTGCCAGCAGCTCGGGGGATGACCTCGGGAGCTATGGCTACACCTTC; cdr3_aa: CASSSGDDLGSYGYTF
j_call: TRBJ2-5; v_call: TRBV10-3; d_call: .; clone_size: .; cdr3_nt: TGTGCCATCAGGGACGCAGGGACGGAGACCCAGTACTTC; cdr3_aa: CAIRDAGTETQYF